This TCR beta chain emerged from a study of shared clonotypes between healthy human individuals (dated by TCRdb to about 2020). At the level of the whole study: A couple of women and a few men aged 18 to 49 years were included in the cohort. For each donor, CD4 naive and CD4 memory were each given three plates, CD8 naive was given two plates, and CD8 memory was given one plate. Blood TCR repertoires of several healthy adults were deeply sequenced to estimate repertoire size and the extent of clonotype sharing between individuals. Libraries were prepared and TCR repertoires were sequenced by different laboratories using diverse techniques, in order to increase sequencing depth and limit assay-specific biases. Per donor, leukapheresis produced somewhere between about 0.94 and 9 billion PBMCs.

The CDR3 spans 15 residues, from the cysteine through the phenylalanine. Only the CDR3 region is kept as DNA, spanning 45 bases read in frame from base 1. Looking up the germline V gene yields CDR1 MRHNA and CDR2 SNTAGT. Trimming accounts for 9 bases at V and 6 bases at J, while the number of junction bases matched to no gene is 16. TCR CDR3 regions were amplified from genomic DNA by multiplex PCR using the deep immunoSEQ assay. Extracted genomic DNA from each cell subset was distributed evenly across all wells of several immunoSEQ 96-well plates, and each plate was treated as a replicate. Each replicate PCR for sorted subsets received roughly 0.2 ug genomic DNA, equal to about 30,000 T cell genomes. The purified libraries were quantified using a Qubit 3.0 fluorometer, sized with a Bioanalyzer 2100, and then quantified again using the KAPA Library Quantification kit. Every immunoSEQ 96-well plate was sequenced on a dedicated single-read 150-cycle Illumina NextSeq 550 flow cell. In the authors' own workflow: Because only junctional sequences without quality scores were contained in the immunoSEQ output, filtering matching that applied to full-length reads could not be performed. Sequences were annotated with PyIR, a Python wrapper for IgBLAST v1.9, and V/J genes and CDR3 were assigned using IMGT germline references. Reads with weak V/J assignments (E-value above 1e-6), missing CDR3, stop codons, out-of-frame junctions, or ambiguous translated residues were removed. V3J clonotypes were defined as sequences sharing the same inferred V gene, J gene, and CDR3 amino acid sequence. Percentage overlap between repertoires was calculated by dividing the number of shared unique clonotypes by the size of the smaller repertoire. Three approaches were used to assess repertoire richness: RTK rarefaction, the Chao1 estimator, and Recon v2.1 estimates of unobserved clonotypes. Generation probabilities for all TCRbeta clonotypes obtained by the gDNA method from four donors were computed using OLGA. What TCRdb holds here is the immuneACCESS table cut down to in-frame rearrangements. Part of the clones is not present; checked against another copy, under half of the missing clones reflect an unresolved V gene, and the others are unexplained. For V, J and clone size, that table is used; D and trimming come from the DNA. This sample gives a few hundred thousand clones in total; roughly 97% of them show up just once. The top ten clonotypes cover 0.045% to 0.06% of the sample.

About this clone: No antigen is known for it. The input lacks base qualities; no much larger clone sits a single base away.

Overall study outcomes, separate from this receptor: Sharing across several donors was observed for 4.5% to 6.5% of naive CD4, 3.5% of naive CD8, around 2.5% of memory CD4, and approximately 0.41% of memory CD8 clonotypes. Higher generation probabilities were observed for clonotypes shared by all four sorted-subset donors than for non-shared clonotypes. Based on pairwise subsampling, the degree of clonotype sharing among donors was expected to be affected by sequencing depth. Sampling was restricted to blood, and TCR repertoires in tissue are likely to differ from TCR repertoires in blood. The small number of donors limited the genetic and exposure-history diversity represented. Rarefaction of sorted-subset datasets indicated incomplete sequencing despite the large sequencing depth. Naive subsets generally had larger estimated clonotype richness than memory subsets did.

Donors were healthy HIV-negative adults with no recently reported acute infections or vaccinations. All donors were Caucasian adults living in Nashville, Tennessee, USA. CD4+ T cells were enriched through magnetic negative selection, after which naive cells were positively selected on CD45RA and the remaining negative fraction served as the memory subset. Blood was obtained by leukapheresis, after which PBMCs were separated by Ficoll-Histopaque density gradient centrifugation and cryopreserved in liquid nitrogen vapor phase. Analytical flow cytometry was used to check the purity and quantity of each magnetically sorted T cell population. Each sorted fraction had its genomic DNA isolated and then quantified by UV absorbance on a Nanodrop 2000c.

The receptor's source is a woman in her 30s in good health. The receptor chain draws on TRBV6-4 and TRBJ1-1, and 7 bases in between align with TRBD1. The sequencing input was naive CD4+ T cells sorted from blood. According to the study, the label for this sample's cell subset or site signals: CD45RA+ positively selected. The CDR3 in this case is CARSGTVFPQAEAFF. The DNA sequence is as follows: TGTGCCAGATCCGGGACAGTCTTCCCCCAGGCTGAAGCTTTCTTT.